The source of this TCR beta chain is a study of cytomegalovirus exposure and HLA in healthy donors. General study results and limits: Productive rates of about 90% or about 30% were seen for most TCR beta V segments in an earlier analysis.

About this clone: What it binds is unknown.

Donors in the study were healthy people who gave bone marrow. Donors counted as nominally healthy when sampled, yet unrecorded immune exposures were likely. PCR employed 60 Vbeta and 13 Jbeta primers. Method: immunoSEQ multiplex PCR; TCRdb's copy keeps in-frame clones and lacks some. This sample's table has more than 55,000 clones. From germline, CDR1 is SGDLS and CDR2 YYNGEE. Trimming removed 0 bases from V and 1 base from J; junction bases left unmatched: 5. The CDR3 length is 16 residues. The chain recombines TRBV9 with TRBJ2-3; 7 bases align to TRBD2. Sequencing input: PBMCs. The sequence derives from a woman aged 40-49 years in good health and CMV-seropositive. CDR3 DNA: TGTGCCAGCAGCGTAGGGGGGGGTAGGGGCACAGATACGCAGTATTTT. Translated: CASSVGGGRGTDTQYF.